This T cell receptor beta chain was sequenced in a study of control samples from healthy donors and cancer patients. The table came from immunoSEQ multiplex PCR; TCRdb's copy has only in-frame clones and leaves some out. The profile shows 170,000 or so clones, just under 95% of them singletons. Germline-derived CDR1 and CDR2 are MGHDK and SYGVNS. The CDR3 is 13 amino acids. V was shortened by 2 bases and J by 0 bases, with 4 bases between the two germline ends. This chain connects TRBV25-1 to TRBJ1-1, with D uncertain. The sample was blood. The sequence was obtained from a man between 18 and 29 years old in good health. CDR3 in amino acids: CASSEGVNTEAFF. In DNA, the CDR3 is TGTGCCAGCAGTGAAGGTGTGAACACTGAAGCTTTCTTT.